What follows is one T cell receptor (beta chain) and its context. This record belongs to a study of blood T cell repertoires in COVID-19. On the study more broadly: The study drew acute and convalescent COVID-19 samples from the United States, Italy and Spain. Nucleic acid was either cDNA or gDNA, and it came from T cells, B-cell-depleted T cells, or PBMCs.

Authors' data handling: By means of reference gene primer amplification, nucleated cell counts were estimated. The repertoire was sequenced with immunoSEQ multiplex PCR; TCRdb's copy has only in-frame clones and lacks some. V, J and clone size are taken as reported in that table, and D and trimming were inferred from the DNA itself. Among over 300,000 clones listed, about four fifths were seen once. Sequences were obtained from peripheral blood. The receptor was derived from a woman between 45 and 60 years old with acute or convalescent COVID-19.

The CDR3 region is CSASAGVENTEAFF. In nucleotides, the CDR3 is TGCAGTGCTAGTGCCGGGGTGGAGAACACTGAAGCTTTCTTT. This chain connects TRBV20-1 to TRBJ1-1; D is unresolved. CDR1 and CDR2 (germline): DFQATT, SNEGSKA (reference sequence). The CDR3 runs to 14 residues. Trimming cost V 3 bases and J 1 base, with 12 bases left between them.